This T cell receptor (beta chain) was retrieved from a study of blood T cells in healthy people across ages (dated by TCRdb to 2013 to 2016). Broadly, across the study: In model experiments, roughly one uniquely barcoded TCR beta cDNA molecule per two T cells was captured by template switching. To track age-related changes in TCR beta repertoire diversity, the study relied on deep sequencing normalized with unique cDNA molecular identifiers. To avoid experimental bias, donors of different ages were distributed randomly across sequencing lanes. Four age groups were formed from the donors: young (average around 15 years), middle-aged (more than 35), aged (roughly 56) and long-lived (around 80). Two additional independent replicas of 1 million unique cDNA reads from the same blood draw were analyzed for two donors (one aged 18 to 30 and one aged 80 or older). Here is what the overall study found, with its caveats: As age increased, observed TCR beta diversity per million T cells dropped in a roughly linear way, and a significant reduction was already evident by age approximately 40. Estimates of total diversity based on one million sequenced T cells were considered lower bounds and underestimates. Observed TCR beta diversity correlated strongly with the percentage of naive T cells measured by flow cytometry. Compared with the aged group, the long-lived group had more naive CD4+ T cells, fewer expanded clones and increased TCR diversity, a pattern suggesting age selection. Donor CMV infection status was unknown, potentially confounding age-related changes in expanded clonotypes. Because profiling used bulk unsorted PBMCs, naive and antigen-experienced compartments could not be compared conclusively.

The 39 donors, aged 6 to 90 years, were systemically healthy Caucasian individuals from Russia. Roughly 9.5 milliliters of peripheral blood were drawn from each donor into EDTA-treated Vacutainer tubes. Ficoll-Paque density-gradient centrifugation was used to isolate PBMCs, with at least 6.5 million per sample. Trizol reagent was used to extract total RNA from the PBMCs, yielding at least 6 micrograms per sample. Naive CD45RAhigh/CD27high T cell percentages were measured by flow cytometry on a PBMC aliquot from every donor. Measured from the cysteine to the phenylalanine, the CDR3 is 15 residues long. The CDR3 DNA has 45 bases and is translated from base 1. The CDR1 and CDR2 encoded by the germline V gene (reference sequence) are MNHEY and SMNVEV. For this chain, trimming is 3 bases at the V end and 5 bases at the J end, and the number of junction bases without a gene match is 9. Library preparation was by 5' RACE. The listed sequencing device is Illumina HiSeq 2500. The second PCR ran for roughly 6 to 11 cycles and used a J-beta primer mix along with a sample-barcoded 5' primer. A template-switch 5' adaptor carrying 12 random nucleotides introduced a unique molecular identifier onto each TCR beta cDNA molecule. Each sample yielded at least 3 million CDR3-containing paired-end reads. The Mint cDNA synthesis kit, primed by a TRBC-specific oligonucleotide, was used to synthesize first-strand cDNA from all RNA. All cDNA was treated with uracil-DNA glycosylase and then went through a first 18-cycle PCR with the universal primers M1SS and BC2_uni_R. As for the original processing: Normalization of each sample was performed by random selection of 1 million high-quality reads, each carrying a distinct molecular identifier. Instead of being binned into consensus sequences, reads with shared molecular identifiers were discarded. CDR3 identification, clonotype clustering and error correction used MiTCR with a Q25 quality threshold and the strictest error-elimination algorithm. A nonparametric unseen species model using Euler transformation provided a lower-bound estimate of total TCR beta diversity. Using fastp trimming at Q25 and MiXCR clonotype assembly, TCRdb reanalyzed the public sequencing data and kept in-frame beta chains. Here each entry gathers all rows of one CDR3 protein and keeps the most common genes and DNA. V and J calls and clone size were set by TCRdb, not the authors. Here the sample has 920,000 or so distinct CDR3 sequences; 40% to 50% occur a single time. The ten most abundant clones make up approximately 17% of the sample.

As regards this clonotype: What this receptor recognizes is not known. Base qualities are not provided; no much larger clone lies one nucleotide away.

Sequenced material: blood. This TCR was sampled from a woman aged 55-70 years in good health. Here the chain combines TRBV27 and TRBJ2-5; the central 7 bases match TRBD2. The nucleotide sequence is TGTGCCAGCAGTTTCGGCGGGAGTTTATCGGAGACCCAGTACTTC. This yields the protein CASSFGGSLSETQYF.